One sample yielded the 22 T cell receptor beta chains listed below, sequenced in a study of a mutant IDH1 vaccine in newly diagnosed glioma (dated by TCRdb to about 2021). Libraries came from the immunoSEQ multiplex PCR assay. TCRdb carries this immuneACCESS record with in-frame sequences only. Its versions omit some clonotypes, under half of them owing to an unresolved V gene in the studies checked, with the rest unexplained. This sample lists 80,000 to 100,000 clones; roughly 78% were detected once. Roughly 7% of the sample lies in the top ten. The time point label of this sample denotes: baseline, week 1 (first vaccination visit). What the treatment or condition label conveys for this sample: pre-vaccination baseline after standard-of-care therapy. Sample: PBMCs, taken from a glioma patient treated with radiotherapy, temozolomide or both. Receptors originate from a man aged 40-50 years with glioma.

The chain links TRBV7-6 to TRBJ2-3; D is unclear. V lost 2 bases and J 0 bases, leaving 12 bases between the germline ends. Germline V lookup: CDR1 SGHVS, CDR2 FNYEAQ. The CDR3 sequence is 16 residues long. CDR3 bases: TGTGCCAGCAGCTTAAGGGTCGGGCCTAGCACAGATACGCAGTATTTT. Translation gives CASSLRVGPSTDTQYF. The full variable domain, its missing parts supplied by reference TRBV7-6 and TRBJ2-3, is GAGVSQSPRYKVTKRGQDVALRCDPISGHVSLYWYRQALGQGPEFLTYFNYEAQQDKSGLPNDRFSAERPEGSISTLTIQRTEQRDSAMYRCASSLRVGPSTDTQYFGPGTRLTVL.

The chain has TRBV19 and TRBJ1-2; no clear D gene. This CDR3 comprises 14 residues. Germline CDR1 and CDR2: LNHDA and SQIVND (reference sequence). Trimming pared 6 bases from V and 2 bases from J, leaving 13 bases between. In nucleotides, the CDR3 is TGTGCCAGTAGACCCGGGAACTCAAACTATGGCTACACCTTC. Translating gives CASRPGNSNYGYTF.

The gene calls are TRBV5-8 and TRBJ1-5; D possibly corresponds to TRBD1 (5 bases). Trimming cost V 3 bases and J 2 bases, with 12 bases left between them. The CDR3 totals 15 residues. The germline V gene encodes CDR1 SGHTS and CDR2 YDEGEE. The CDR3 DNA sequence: TGTGCCAGCAGCTGGGACGGGGGAGGCAATCAGCCCCAGCATTTT. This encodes CASSWDGGGNQPQHF. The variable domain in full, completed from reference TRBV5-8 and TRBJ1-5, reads EAGVTQSPTHLIKTRGQQATLRCSPISGHTSVYWYQQALGLGLQFLLWYDEGEERNRGNFPPRFSGRQFPNYSSELNVNALELEDSALYLCASSWDGGGNQPQHFGDGTRLSIL.

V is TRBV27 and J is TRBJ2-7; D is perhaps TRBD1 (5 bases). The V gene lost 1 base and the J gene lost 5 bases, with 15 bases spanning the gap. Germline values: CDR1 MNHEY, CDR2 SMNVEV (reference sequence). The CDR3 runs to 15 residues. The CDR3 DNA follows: TGTGCCAGCAGTTTATTAGGGCAGGGTGGAAACGAGCAGTACTTC. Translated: CASSLLGQGGNEQYF.

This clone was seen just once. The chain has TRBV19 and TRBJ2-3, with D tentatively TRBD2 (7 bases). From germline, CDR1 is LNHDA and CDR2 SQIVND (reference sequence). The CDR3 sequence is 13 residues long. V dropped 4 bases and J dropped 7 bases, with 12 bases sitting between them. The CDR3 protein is CASSTGGRNTQYF. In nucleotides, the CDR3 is TGTGCCAGTAGTACCGGGGGGCGGAATACGCAGTATTTT.

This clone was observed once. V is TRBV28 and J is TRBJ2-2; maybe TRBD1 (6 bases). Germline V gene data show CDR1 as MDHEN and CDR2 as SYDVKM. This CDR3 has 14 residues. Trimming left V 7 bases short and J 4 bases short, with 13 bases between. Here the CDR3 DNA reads TGTGCCAGCATCCTGGGGGCAGGCACCGGGGAGCTGTTTTTT. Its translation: CASILGAGTGELFF.

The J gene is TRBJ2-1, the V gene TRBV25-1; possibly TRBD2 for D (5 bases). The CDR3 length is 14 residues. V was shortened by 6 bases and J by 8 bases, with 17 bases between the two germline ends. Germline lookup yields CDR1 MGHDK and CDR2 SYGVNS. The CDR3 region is CASSGRGAVHEQFF. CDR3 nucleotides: TGTGCCAGCAGCGGCCGGGGTGCGGTCCATGAGCAGTTCTTC.

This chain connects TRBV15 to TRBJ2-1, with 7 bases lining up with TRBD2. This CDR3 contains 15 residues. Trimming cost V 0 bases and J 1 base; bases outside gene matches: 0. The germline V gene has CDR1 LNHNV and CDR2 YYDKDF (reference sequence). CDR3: CATSRERGSYNEQFF. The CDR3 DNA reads TGTGCCACCAGCAGAGAGCGGGGGTCCTACAATGAGCAGTTCTTC.

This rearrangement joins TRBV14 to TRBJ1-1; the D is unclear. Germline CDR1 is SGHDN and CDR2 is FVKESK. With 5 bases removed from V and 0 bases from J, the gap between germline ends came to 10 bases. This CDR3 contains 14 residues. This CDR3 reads CASSSDGMNTEAFF. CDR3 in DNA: TGTGCCAGCAGCTCGGACGGCATGAACACTGAAGCTTTCTTT.

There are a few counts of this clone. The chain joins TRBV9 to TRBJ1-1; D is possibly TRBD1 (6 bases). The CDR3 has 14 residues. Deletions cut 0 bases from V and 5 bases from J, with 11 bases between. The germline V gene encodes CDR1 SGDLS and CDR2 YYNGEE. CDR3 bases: TGTGCCAGCAGCGTAGAGGAGGGGGAAACTGAAGCTTTCTTT. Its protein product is CASSVEEGETEAFF. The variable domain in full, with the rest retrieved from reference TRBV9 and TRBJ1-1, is DSGVTQTPKHLITATGQRVTLRCSPRSGDLSVYWYQQSLDQGLQFLIQYYNGEERAKGNILERFSAQQFPDLHSELNLSSLELGDSALYFCASSVEEGETEAFFGQGTRLTVV.

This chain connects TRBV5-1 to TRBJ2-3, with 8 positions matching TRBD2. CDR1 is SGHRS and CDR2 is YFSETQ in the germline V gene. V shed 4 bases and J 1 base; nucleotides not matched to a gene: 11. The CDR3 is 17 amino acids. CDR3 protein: CASSPTVSGGGTDTQYF. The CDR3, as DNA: TGCGCCAGCAGCCCCACCGTGAGCGGGGGAGGCACAGATACGCAGTATTTT.

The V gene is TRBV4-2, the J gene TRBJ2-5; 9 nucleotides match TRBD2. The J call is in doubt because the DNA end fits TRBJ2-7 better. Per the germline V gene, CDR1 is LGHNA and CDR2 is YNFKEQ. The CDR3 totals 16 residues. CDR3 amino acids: CASSQLAGLLSYEQYF. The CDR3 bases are TGTGCCAGCAGCCAACTAGCGGGACTCCTCTCCTACGAGCAGTACTTC.

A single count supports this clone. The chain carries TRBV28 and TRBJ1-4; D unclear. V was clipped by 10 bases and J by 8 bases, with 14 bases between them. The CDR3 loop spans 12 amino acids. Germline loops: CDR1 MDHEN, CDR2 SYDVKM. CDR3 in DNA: TGTGCCACCGGGTGGCTGGGGGAAAAACTGTTTTTT. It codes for CATGWLGEKLFF.

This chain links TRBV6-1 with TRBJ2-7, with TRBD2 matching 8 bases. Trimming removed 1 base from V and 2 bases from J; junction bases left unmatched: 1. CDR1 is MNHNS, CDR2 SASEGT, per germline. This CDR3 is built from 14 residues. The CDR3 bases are TGTGCCAGCAGTGAAGGGGGACTAGCCTACGAGCAGTACTTC. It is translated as CASSEGGLAYEQYF.

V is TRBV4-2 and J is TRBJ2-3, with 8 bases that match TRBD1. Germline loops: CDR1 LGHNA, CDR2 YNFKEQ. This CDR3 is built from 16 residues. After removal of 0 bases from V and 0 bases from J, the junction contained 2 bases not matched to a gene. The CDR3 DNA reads TGTGCCAGCAGCCAAGATAACAGGGGGAGCACAGATACGCAGTATTTT. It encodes CASSQDNRGSTDTQYF.

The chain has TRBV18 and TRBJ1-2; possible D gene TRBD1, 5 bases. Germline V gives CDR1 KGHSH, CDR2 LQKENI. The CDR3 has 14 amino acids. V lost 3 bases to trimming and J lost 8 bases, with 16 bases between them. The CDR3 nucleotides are TGTGCCAGCTCACCGGGCTCAGGTTGGGGCGGCTACACCTTC. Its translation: CASSPGSGWGGYTF.

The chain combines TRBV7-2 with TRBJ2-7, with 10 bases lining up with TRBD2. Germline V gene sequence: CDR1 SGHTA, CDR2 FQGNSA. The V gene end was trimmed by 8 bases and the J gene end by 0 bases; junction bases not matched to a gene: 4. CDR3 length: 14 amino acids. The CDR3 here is CASGLAVSSYEQYF. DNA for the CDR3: TGTGCCAGCGGACTAGCGGTTAGCTCCTACGAGCAGTACTTC.

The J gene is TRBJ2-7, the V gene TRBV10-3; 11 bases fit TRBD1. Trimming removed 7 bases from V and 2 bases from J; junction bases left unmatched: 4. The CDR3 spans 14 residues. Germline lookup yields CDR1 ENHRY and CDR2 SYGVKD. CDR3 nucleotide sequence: TGTGCCATCACTCCGGGACAGGGGGCCTACGAGCAGTACTTC. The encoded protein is CAITPGQGAYEQYF.

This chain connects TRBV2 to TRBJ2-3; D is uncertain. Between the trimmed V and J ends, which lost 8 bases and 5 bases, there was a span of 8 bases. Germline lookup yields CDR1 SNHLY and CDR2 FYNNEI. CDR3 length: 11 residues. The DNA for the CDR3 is TGTGCCAGCGGGGTGGGAGATACGCAGTATTTT. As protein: CASGVGDTQYF.

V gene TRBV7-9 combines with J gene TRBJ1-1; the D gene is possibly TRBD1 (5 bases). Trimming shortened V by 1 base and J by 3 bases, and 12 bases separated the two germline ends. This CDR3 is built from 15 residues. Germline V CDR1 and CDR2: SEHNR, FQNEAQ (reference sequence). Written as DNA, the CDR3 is TGTGCCAGCAGCTTAGGTGGGGGTCTTGACACTGAAGCTTTCTTT. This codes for CASSLGGGLDTEAFF.

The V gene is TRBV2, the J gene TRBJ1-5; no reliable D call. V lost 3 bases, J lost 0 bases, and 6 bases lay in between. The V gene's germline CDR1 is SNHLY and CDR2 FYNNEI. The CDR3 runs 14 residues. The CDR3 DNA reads TGTGCCAGCAGTGAGACTGATAGCAATCAGCCCCAGCATTTT. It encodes CASSETDSNQPQHF.

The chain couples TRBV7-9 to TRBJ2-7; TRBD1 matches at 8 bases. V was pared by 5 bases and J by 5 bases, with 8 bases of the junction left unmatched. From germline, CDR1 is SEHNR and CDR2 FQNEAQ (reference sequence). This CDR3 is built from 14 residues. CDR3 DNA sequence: TGTGCCAGCAGCCCTCGGACAGGGTGGGACGAGCAGTACTTC. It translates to CASSPRTGWDEQYF.